What follows is one T cell receptor (beta chain) and its context. The target antigen is unknown. A multiplex PCR was run with 60 Vbeta primers and 13 Jbeta primers. The protocol was immunoSEQ multiplex PCR, while the TCRdb copy is restricted to in-frame clones and leaves out a portion. This sample has 90,000 to 140,000 clones, with roughly three quarters found just once. The V end lost 5 bases, the J end lost 4 bases, and 14 bases lay between the germline ends. CDR1 and CDR2 from the germline V gene are MNHEY and SVGAGI. CDR3 length: 14 residues. This specimen belongs to a study of cytomegalovirus exposure and HLA in healthy donors. Study outcomes and limitations: CMV serostatus was the only recorded immune exposure for donors. Most likely, a cluster of highly shared sequence variants arose as a sequencing artifact.

Sequencing used PBMCs. This chain links TRBV6-5 with TRBJ1-1; tentatively, D is TRBD1 (5 bases). The receptor comes from a man aged 25-45 years in good health and CMV-seronegative. The CDR3 protein is CASSPRPRVTEAFF. The CDR3 DNA is TGTGCCAGCAGTCCCCGACCCAGGGTCACTGAAGCTTTCTTT.